The clone carrying this T cell receptor beta chain has a handful of counts. Its antigen is currently unknown. This specimen belongs to a study of T-cell reconstitution after alpha-beta-depleted transplantation in children. Notes on the study in general: Most T-cell counts and diversity one year after the transplant came from T cells that were newly produced.

The TCRbeta library was prepared with unique molecular identifiers. TCRdb reprocessed the PCR reads with MiXCR, giving one entry per CDR3 protein. The data hold fewer than 550,000 distinct CDR3 sequences, with about 10% observed a single time. The sequence came from a female patient under 10 years old who had a stem cell transplant for aplastic anemia, so the T cells may come from the graft donor. Specimen: PBMCs, mostly from graft donor cells, collected 180 days after TCRalphabeta/CD19-depleted stem cell transplant.

This chain's CDR3 is CASSPSDRGNQPQHF. The DNA for the CDR3 is TGCGCCAGCAGCCCCTCGGACAGGGGCAATCAGCCCCAGCATTTT. This chain joins TRBV4-1 and TRBJ1-5, with 8 positions matching TRBD1. The CDR3 has 15 residues. V lost 4 bases and J lost 2; bases outside the gene matches: 4. Germline CDR1 is MGHRA and CDR2 is YSYEKL.